Listed below are T cell receptor beta chains from one sample, sequenced in a study of cytomegalovirus exposure and HLA in healthy donors. Profiling relied on immunoSEQ multiplex PCR, and the TCRdb table lists in-frame clones only, not all of them. The data show 90,000 to 120,000 clones, with more than 75% seen just once and 4% held by the top ten. The sequenced sample was PBMCs. These receptor sequences come from a woman aged 45 to 65 in good health and CMV-seropositive. CDR3s include the opening cysteine and the closing phenylalanine or tryptophan. The D gene is left open where the match is weak. The listing skips clone size in some rows; elsewhere it reads once, few, many or a size class.

d_call	clone_size	v_call	j_call	cdr3_length	cdr3_nt	cdr3_aa
NA	NA	TRBV1	TRBJ1-1	16	TGCACCAGCAGCCGGACAGGGAGAGATAAACCGGGTGAAGCTTTCTTT	CTSSRTGRDKPGEAFF
TRBD1	NA	TRBV5-4	TRBJ2-5	14	TGTGCCAGCAGCTTGGCCGGGACAGAAGAGACCCAGTACTTC	CASSLAGTEETQYF
NA	few	TRBV16	TRBJ1-5	16	TGTGCCAGCAGCCAATTTGAGGGACTAGGCAATCAGCCCCAGCATTTT	CASSQFEGLGNQPQHF
TRBD1	NA	TRBV5-4	TRBJ1-3	15	TGTGCCAGCAGCTTCTCCATAGGGGGCGGAAACACCATATATTTT	CASSFSIGGGNTIYF
TRBD1	NA	TRBV28	TRBJ2-7	14	TGTGCCAGCAAGACCCGGGGCAGGGGGAACGAGCAGTACTTC	CASKTRGRGNEQYF
NA	NA	TRBV6-1	TRBJ1-5	14	TGTGCCAGCAGTGAAGTGCAGGGGAGTCAGCCCCAGCATTTT	CASSEVQGSQPQHF
NA	few	TRBV7-6	TRBJ2-3	15	TGTGCCAGCAGCTTAGTCAGGGGTAGCACAGATACGCAGTATTTT	CASSLVRGSTDTQYF
TRBD1	NA	TRBV18	TRBJ2-1	16	TGTGCCAGCTCACTCTTCTCTGACAGGGGGACGAATGAGCAGTTCTTC	CASSLFSDRGTNEQFF
TRBD1	few	TRBV9	TRBJ1-2	16	TGTGCCAGCAGCGCCCTCCTGGACAGGGGGCGGGATGGCTACACCTTC	CASSALLDRGRDGYTF
NA	NA	TRBV18	TRBJ1-3	15	TGTGCCAGCTCACCATTTGGTGACGGGGGAAACACCATATATTTT	CASSPFGDGGNTIYF
TRBD1	NA	TRBV5-6	TRBJ1-2	14	TGTGCCAGCAGCTTGGGGGACAGGGGCTATGGCTACACCTTC	CASSLGDRGYGYTF
TRBD1	few	TRBV30	TRBJ1-2	16	TGTGCCTGGGGGGCCGGGGTAACAGGGGGCTTTGATGGCTACACCTTC	CAWGAGVTGGFDGYTF
NA	NA	TRBV5-1	TRBJ1-1	14	TGCGCCAGCAGCTTGGGGGACATGAACACTGAAGCTTTCTTT	CASSLGDMNTEAFF
TRBD2	NA	TRBV9	TRBJ2-1	16	TGTGCCAGCAGCCCCGGGACTAGCGGGGGAGGGAATGAGCAGTTCTTC	CASSPGTSGGGNEQFF
TRBD2	NA	TRBV18	TRBJ2-5	14	TGTGCCAGCTCTCCGCGGGGGGCGGAAGAGACCCAGTACTTC	CASSPRGAEETQYF
NA	NA	TRBV5-1	TRBJ1-1	12	TGCGCCAGTCAGGGCATGAACACTGAAGCTTTCTTT	CASQGMNTEAFF
TRBD2	NA	TRBV2	TRBJ2-1	15	TGTGCCAGCAGGGACACTAGCGGGGGGTACAATGAGCAGTTCTTC	CASRDTSGGYNEQFF
TRBD2	NA	TRBV11-2	TRBJ2-7	14	TGTGCCAGCAGCTACATGGGGAGGGCCTACGAGCAGTACTTC	CASSYMGRAYEQYF
TRBD1	NA	TRBV5-6	TRBJ2-2	16	TGTGCCAGCAGCCTCCGGGACAGGGGGAACACCGGGGAGCTGTTTTTT	CASSLRDRGNTGELFF
TRBD2	NA	TRBV5-1	TRBJ2-7	16	TGCGCCAGCAGCTTGTTTAGGGGAGTAGCGGGCAACGAGCAGTACTTC	CASSLFRGVAGNEQYF
NA	NA	TRBV6-1	TRBJ1-6	15	TGTGCCAGCAGTGAGGAACTCGGAGTACTGTCACCCCTCCACTTT	CASSEELGVLSPLHF
NA	NA	TRBV12-5	TRBJ2-4	16	TGTGCTAGTGGTTTGAAGTCCAGGGAAGCCAAAAACATTCAGTACTTC	CASGLKSREAKNIQYF
TRBD1	NA	TRBV19	TRBJ1-6	16	TGTGCCAGTAGTACGGACAGGAGCTCCTATAATTCACCCCTCCACTTT	CASSTDRSSYNSPLHF
NA	few	TRBV10-3	TRBJ1-4	16	TGTGCCATCAGTGATTTTAGGGGTGACGGGAGTGAAAAACTGTTTTTT	CAISDFRGDGSEKLFF
TRBD2	NA	TRBV27	TRBJ2-1	15	TGTGCCAGCAGTTTACGGCTAGCGGAATACAATGAGCAGTTCTTC	CASSLRLAEYNEQFF
NA	NA	TRBV19	TRBJ1-2	14	TGTGCCAGTAGTATATCTCGAGGGGGCTATGGCTACACCTTC	CASSISRGGYGYTF
NA	NA	TRBV6-5	TRBJ1-2	14	TGTGCCAGCAGTTACTCGGGGGCGCGATATGGCTACACCTTC	CASSYSGARYGYTF
NA	NA	TRBV6-5	TRBJ1-1	13	TGTGCCAGCACCCCGCAGCGGGGCACTGAAGCTTTCTTT	CASTPQRGTEAFF
NA	NA	TRBV25-1	TRBJ1-1	15	TGTGCCAGCAGGAAGACGTCGGGGGACGGCACTGAAGCTTTCTTT	CASRKTSGDGTEAFF
TRBD1	NA	TRBV7-6	TRBJ2-7	16	TGTGCCAGCAGCGCTACCGGGACAGGGGACTCCTACGAGCAGTACTTC	CASSATGTGDSYEQYF
NA	NA	TRBV11-3	TRBJ2-2	14	TGTGCCAGCAGCTTAGCGGGTCCCACCGGGGAGCTGTTTTTT	CASSLAGPTGELFF
NA	NA	TRBV10-3	TRBJ2-2	15	TGTGCCCTCCGATCCTATAGCCCTCTCACCGGGGAGCTGTTTTTT	CALRSYSPLTGELFF
TRBD1	NA	TRBV5-1	TRBJ2-7	17	TGCGCCAGCAGCTTGGAAAGGACAGGATCTTTTCCCTACGAGCAGTACTTC	CASSLERTGSFPYEQYF
NA	NA	TRBV5-4	TRBJ1-6	13	TGTGCCAGCAGCCTGGGAGGTAATTCACCCCTCCACTTT	CASSLGGNSPLHF
TRBD2	NA	TRBV18	TRBJ2-3	16	TGTGCCAGCTCACCCTCGGGACTAGCGAGCACAGATACGCAGTATTTT	CASSPSGLASTDTQYF
NA	NA	TRBV6-5	TRBJ2-3	14	TGTGCCAGCAGTTACACCAGACTTCTAGGTACGCAGTATTTT	CASSYTRLLGTQYF
TRBD2	NA	TRBV7-8	TRBJ2-5	15	TGTGCCAGCAGCTTAGCGCGGGGGGGTGGGGAGACCCAGTACTTC	CASSLARGGGETQYF
TRBD1	NA	TRBV6-6	TRBJ2-5	16	TGTGCCAGCAGTTTCTACAGGGGCCCCGAAGGCGAGACCCAGTACTTC	CASSFYRGPEGETQYF
TRBD2	NA	TRBV7-3	TRBJ2-1	15	TGTGCCAGCAGCTTACTACTAGCGGCCTACAATGAGCAGTTCTTC	CASSLLLAAYNEQFF
NA	NA	TRBV7-8	TRBJ2-3	15	TGTGCCAGCAGCCCCATTGGCTCCAGCACAGATACGCAGTATTTT	CASSPIGSSTDTQYF